This TCR beta chain stems from a study of regulatory T cells in long-lasting Graves disease. For the study at large: Freshly diagnosed Graves' patients had used antithyroid drugs for under 3 months.

Only a few counts were recorded for this clonotype. The CDR3 contains 11 residues. Germline V gene lookup returns CDR1 DFQATT and CDR2 SNEGSKA (reference sequence). V lost 7 bases and J lost 7, with 13 bases in between. Sample time point: newly diagnosed GD, antithyroid drugs for less than 3 months. RNA isolated from PBMCs was used to make the TCR library. Building the TCR beta libraries relied on iRepertoire HTBI primers, and CDR3 regions underwent Arm-PCR. TCRdb reanalysed the multiplex PCR reads using MiXCR and keeps one entry per CDR3 protein. Found here are hundreds of thousands of distinct CDR3 sequences, around 15% of them singletons; the top ten hold roughly 18%. The same sample was also used in a study of T cells in Graves' hyperthyroidism and ophthalmopathy. That investigation notes: The study excluded patients with uncontrolled infection, other autoimmune disease, pregnancy or lactation.

V usage is TRBV20-1 and J usage is TRBJ1-2, with a weak D call TRBD1 (5 bases). This specimen consisted of peripheral blood mononuclear cells (PBMCs), obtained at new diagnosis, from a patient treated with antithyroid drugs. The receptor comes from a woman aged 30 to 39 with Graves disease. CDR3 DNA sequence: TGCAGTGTGAGGGGCACGATTGGCTACACCTTC. It codes for CSVRGTIGYTF.